This T cell receptor (beta chain) stems from a study of regulatory T cells in long-lasting Graves disease. Study observations and caveats: Patients whose Graves' disease persisted exhibited lower TCR diversity than those newly diagnosed.

Researchers made TCR beta libraries by using iRepertoire HTBI primers and running Arm-PCR on CDR3 regions. TCRdb recomputed calls from the multiplex PCR reads with MiXCR, one row per CDR3 protein. The data show approximately 440,000 distinct CDR3 sequences, about 16% seen once. In this sample, this clonotype turned up many times. What it recognizes is unknown. Time point defined: newly diagnosed GD, antithyroid drugs for less than 3 months. RNA isolated from PBMCs was used to make the TCR library. This same sample was also part of a study on T cells in Graves' hyperthyroidism and ophthalmopathy. That report adds: The TCR CDR3 was amplified in a first-round RT-PCR using the HTBI primer set.

The source material was peripheral blood mononuclear cells (PBMCs), sampled at new diagnosis, from a patient treated with antithyroid drugs. This TCR was recovered from a man between 35 and 55 years old with Graves disease.

The CDR3 loop reads CASSERTGSSYNEQFF. Written as DNA, the CDR3 is TGTGCCAGCAGTGAGCGGACAGGGAGCTCCTACAATGAGCAGTTCTTC. The chain links TRBV2 to TRBJ2-1; TRBD1 matches 8 bases. The CDR3 covers 16 residues. Per the germline V gene, CDR1 is SNHLY and CDR2 is FYNNEI. Trimming cost V 3 bases and J 0 bases; bases outside gene matches: 4.